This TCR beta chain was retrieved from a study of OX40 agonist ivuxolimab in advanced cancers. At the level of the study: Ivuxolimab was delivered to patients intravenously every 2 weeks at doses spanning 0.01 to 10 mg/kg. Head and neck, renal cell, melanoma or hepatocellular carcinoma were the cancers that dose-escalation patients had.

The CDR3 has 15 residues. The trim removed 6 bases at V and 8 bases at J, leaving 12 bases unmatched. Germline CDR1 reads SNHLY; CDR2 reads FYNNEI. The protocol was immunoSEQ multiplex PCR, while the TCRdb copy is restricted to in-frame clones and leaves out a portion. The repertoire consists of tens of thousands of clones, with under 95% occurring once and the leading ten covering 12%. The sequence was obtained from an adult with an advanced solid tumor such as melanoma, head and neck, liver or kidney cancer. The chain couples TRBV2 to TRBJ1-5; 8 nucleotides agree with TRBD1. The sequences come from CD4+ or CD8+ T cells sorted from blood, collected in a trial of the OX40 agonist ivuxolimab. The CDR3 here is CASRPSRQGLEPQHF. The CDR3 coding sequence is TGTGCCAGCAGACCCAGTAGACAGGGGCTAGAGCCCCAGCATTTT.